The clone carrying this T cell receptor beta chain was seen only once. What it binds is not known. This sample was taken from a study of CD8 T cells in ankylosing spondylitis. Study-level points and caveats: According to the report, clones linked to the disease were significantly enriched in matched synovial fluid samples taken from ankylosing spondylitis patients. Some motif variants had been reported before (in reactive arthritis synovial fluid and blood).

TCRdb fed the 5' RACE reads into MiXCR, producing one record per CDR3 protein. The sample has around 150,000 distinct CDR3 sequences; under 45% are singletons. Germline values: CDR1 MDHEN, CDR2 SYDVKM. Deletions cut 6 bases from V and 2 bases from J, with 9 bases between. This CDR3 comprises 13 residues. The receptor was isolated from a male donor with ankylosing spondylitis. Sequenced material: synovial fluid, either unsorted or a sorted T cell fraction (not recorded which). This sequence joins TRBV28 and TRBJ2-3; no definite D call. The CDR3 coding sequence is TGTGCCAGCAGGGCCGGAAACACAGATACGCAGTATTTT. Encoded protein: CASRAGNTDTQYF.